This T cell receptor beta chain was sequenced in a study of CD8 T cells in Susac syndrome. Study details: Blood was drawn from patients with Susac syndrome. At that point, they were therapy-naive, on corticosteroids, or on intravenous immunoglobulin alone.

Germline loops: CDR1 LGHNA, CDR2 YNFKEQ. The CDR3 spans 15 residues. V shed 5 bases and J shed 7 bases, with 21 bases lying between them. With random hexamers, reverse transcription was performed on about 0.5 to 1 ug of RNA. It was immunoSEQ multiplex PCR that amplified TCR beta CDR3 across 54 Vbeta and 13 Jbeta. TCRdb re-analysed the immunoSEQ multiplex PCR reads in MiXCR, keeping a single row per CDR3 protein. Here the sample spans about 240,000 distinct CDR3 sequences, 90% to 96% being singletons. Under recently defined diagnostic criteria, the patients with Susac syndrome qualified as having definite or probable disease. TEMRA cells were FACS-enriched and CD8+ and CD4+ T cells negatively isolated.

The chain uses TRBV4-2 and TRBJ2-7, with D possibly matching TRBD2 (6 bases). The TCR comes from a human donor with Susac syndrome. Specimen: CD4+ T cells from PBMCs. The CDR3 bases are TGTGCCAGCAGCTCACATTCGGGACTCAATTCTGAGCAGTACTTC. It specifies CASSSHSGLNSEQYF.